A single sample gave rise to the 19 T cell receptor beta chains below, sequenced in a study of blood T cell repertoires in COVID-19. Measured with immunoSEQ multiplex PCR; TCRdb has only the in-frame clones, and not every one. The sample holds under 50,000 clones, about 88% seen once. Sample: peripheral blood. These TCRs come from a man aged 65 to 79 with active COVID-19.

The chain recombines TRBV6-4 with TRBJ2-1; 7 bases are shared with TRBD2. This CDR3 has 15 residues. Per the germline V gene, CDR1 is MRHNA and CDR2 is SNTAGT. V lost 3 bases, J lost 7 bases, and 9 bases stayed unmatched. This CDR3 is CASSELSGGWNEQFF. Written as DNA, the CDR3 is TGTGCCAGCAGTGAGTTATCGGGGGGTTGGAATGAGCAGTTCTTC.

In this sample, this clone turned up once. The V and J genes are TRBV24-1 and TRBJ2-3, with 10 bases matching TRBD1. This CDR3 comprises 16 residues. The V segment lost 0 bases and the J segment 6 bases; nucleotides outside the gene matches: 5. The germline V gene encodes CDR1 KGHDR and CDR2 SFDVKD. CDR3 amino acids: CATSDLPGQGRDTQYF. In nucleotides, the CDR3 is TGTGCCACCAGTGATTTGCCGGGACAGGGGAGGGATACGCAGTATTTT.

The chain joins TRBV5-1 to TRBJ1-4, with TRBD1 matching over 8 bases. With 6 bases clipped from V and 8 bases from J, the junction kept 9 bases outside the gene matches. Germline CDR1 and CDR2: SGHRS and YFSETQ. The CDR3 is 14 amino acids. The CDR3 spells CASKPGTGEEKLFF. CDR3 nucleotides: TGCGCCAGCAAACCCGGGACAGGCGAAGAAAAACTGTTTTTT. Full variable domain (remainder filled in from reference TRBV5-1 and TRBJ1-4): KAGVTQTPRYLIKTRGQQVTLSCSPISGHRSVSWYQQTPGQGLQFLFEYFSETQRNKGNFPGRFSGRQFSNSRSEMNVSTLELGDSALYLCASKPGTGEEKLFFGSGTQLSVL.

This chain connects TRBV7-9 to TRBJ2-1; TRBD2 aligns across 12 bases. Losses at the gene ends were 5 bases for V and 0 bases for J; bases not matched to a gene: 8. Germline assignment: CDR1 SEHNR and CDR2 FQNEAQ (reference sequence). The CDR3 has 18 amino acids. CDR3 nucleotide sequence: TGTGCCAGCAGCGGAGGACTAGCGGGGCTCAGCTCCTACAATGAGCAGTTCTTC. It codes for CASSGGLAGLSSYNEQFF. Drawing the rest from reference TRBV7-9 and TRBJ2-1, the complete variable domain is DTGVSQNPRHKITKRGQNVTFRCDPISEHNRLYWYRQTLGQGPEFLTYFQNEAQLEKSRLLSDRFSAERPKGSFSTLEIQRTEQGDSAMYLCASSGGLAGLSSYNEQFFGPGTRLTVL.

This clone was picked up a small number of times. The chain uses TRBV6-2 or TRBV6-3 and TRBJ1-5, with 8 positions matching TRBD1. Per germline, CDR1 MNHEY and CDR2 SVGEGT. After removal of 1 base from V and 6 bases from J, the junction contained 5 bases not matched to a gene. CDR3 size: 15 residues. The CDR3 DNA reads as TGTGCCAGCAGTTACTTACAGGGGGGGCGTCAGCCCCAGCATTTT. Translating gives CASSYLQGGRQPQHF.

The rearrangement uses TRBV6-2 or TRBV6-3 and TRBJ2-7, with 14 bases matching TRBD2. This CDR3 spans 16 amino acids. Looked up from germline, CDR1 is MNHEY and CDR2 is SVGEGT. Unmatched junction bases numbered 5, after V lost 5 bases and J lost 2 bases. The CDR3 loop is CASSRQTSGGAYEQYF. Written as DNA, the CDR3 is TGTGCCAGCAGTCGGCAGACTAGCGGGGGGGCCTACGAGCAGTACTTC.

This chain links TRBV18 with TRBJ2-2; TRBD2 aligns across 10 bases. CDR1 and CDR2 (germline): KGHSH, LQKENI. V was pared by 1 base and J by 6 bases, with 5 bases of the junction left unmatched. CDR3 length equals 16 residues. As DNA, the CDR3 is TGTGCCAGCTCACCACGAGCGGGGGGGCCCTCCGGGGAGCTGTTTTTT. It is translated as CASSPRAGGPSGELFF. Full variable domain (remainder filled in from reference TRBV18 and TRBJ2-2): NAGVMQNPRHLVRRRGQEARLRCSPMKGHSHVYWYRQLPEEGLKFMVYLQKENIIDESGMPKERFSAEFPKEGPSILRIQQVVRGDSAAYFCASSPRAGGPSGELFFGEGSRLTVL.

The chain has TRBV7-9 and TRBJ1-2, with D unclear. The CDR3 is 13 amino acids. Germline loops: CDR1 SEHNR, CDR2 FQNEAQ (reference sequence). Between the trimmed V and J ends, which lost 2 bases and 7 bases, there was a span of 11 bases. The CDR3 loop is CASSLPGRGGYTF. The CDR3 DNA reads TGTGCCAGCAGCTTACCGGGGAGAGGTGGCTACACCTTC.

The gene calls are TRBV5-4 and TRBJ2-3; TRBD2 aligns across 7 bases. The trim removed 4 bases at V and 6 bases at J, leaving 5 bases unmatched. The CDR3 has 13 residues. Looked up from germline, CDR1 is SGHNT and CDR2 is YYREEE (reference sequence). The CDR3 sequence: CASSRGVADTQYF. The CDR3 nucleotides are TGTGCCAGCAGCCGGGGGGTCGCGGATACGCAGTATTTT.

The chain is built from TRBV28 and TRBJ1-5; TRBD1 aligns across 8 bases. After removal of 6 bases from V and 1 base from J, the junction contained 8 bases not matched to a gene. The CDR3 is 16 residues long. Germline V CDR1 and CDR2: MDHEN, SYDVKM. DNA of the CDR3: TGTGCCAGCAGGGGCGCAGGGGGCTTAAGCAATCAGCCCCAGCATTTT. The encoded protein is CASRGAGGLSNQPQHF.

J is TRBJ2-1 and V is TRBV11-2; 12 bases map to TRBD2. The CDR3 is made up of 17 amino acids. The V gene end was trimmed by 4 bases and the J gene end by 4 bases; junction bases not matched to a gene: 8. CDR1 SGHAT and CDR2 FQNNGV come from the germline V gene. This CDR3 reads CASSSRRLAGGYNEQFF. The CDR3 DNA is TGTGCCAGCAGCTCTAGAAGGCTAGCGGGGGGGTACAATGAGCAGTTCTTC.

The rearrangement links TRBV6-4 to TRBJ1-2; the match to TRBD1 covers 10 bases. The CDR3 has 15 amino acids. From germline, CDR1 is MRHNA and CDR2 SNTAGT. V lost 5 bases, J lost 4 bases, and 7 bases stayed unmatched. The CDR3 spells CASSPTGGYGYGYTF. DNA of the CDR3: TGTGCCAGCAGTCCGACAGGGGGCTACGGCTATGGCTACACCTTC.

This rearrangement joins TRBV6-2 or TRBV6-3 to TRBJ1-5; 9 nucleotides align to TRBD1. V lost 3 bases to trimming and J lost 4 bases; unmatched junction nucleotides: 7. The CDR3 covers 16 residues. CDR1 and CDR2 from the germline V gene are MNHEY and SVGEGT. CDR3 amino acids: CASSYGTGGPNQPQHF. The CDR3 DNA reads as TGTGCCAGCAGTTATGGCACAGGGGGCCCTAATCAGCCCCAGCATTTT.

V gene TRBV19 combines with J gene TRBJ2-7, with 7 bases aligning to TRBD1. Germline V gene data show CDR1 as LNHDA and CDR2 as SQIVND (reference sequence). V shed 6 bases, J shed 2 bases, and the junction held 4 bases outside the gene matches. The CDR3 has 13 amino acids. In DNA, the CDR3 is TGTGCCAGTAGCCACAGGGGACCCTACGAGCAGTACTTC. Translating it yields CASSHRGPYEQYF.

The gene calls are TRBV6-2 or TRBV6-3 and TRBJ2-7, with TRBD1 identical over 10 bases. The J segment lost 7 bases and the V segment lost 1 base, leaving 4 bases of the junction unmatched. Germline V lookup: CDR1 MNHEY, CDR2 SVGEGT. The CDR3 extends over 14 amino acids. DNA of the CDR3: TGTGCCAGCAGTTACTTCGGACAGGGGGGTGAGCAGTACTTC. This codes for CASSYFGQGGEQYF.

This clone was seen more than once but under ten times. Other DNA sequences in this specimen translate into the identical CDR3. This chain uses TRBV19 with TRBJ2-2; 8 bases are a match to TRBD1. Trimming took 5 bases from V and 4 from J; bases not matched to a gene: 3. The CDR3 extends over 14 amino acids. Germline V CDR1 and CDR2: LNHDA, SQIVND (reference sequence). The CDR3 DNA reads as TGTGCCAGTAGTCTGACAGGGGCCACCGGGGAGCTGTTTTTT. It encodes CASSLTGATGELFF.

The chain recombines TRBV15 with TRBJ2-4; 10 bases line up with TRBD1. The junction had 4 bases not matched to a gene; V was cut back by 5 bases and J by 0 bases. CDR1 is LNHNV and CDR2 is YYDKDF in the germline V gene (reference sequence). CDR3 length equals 16 residues. In nucleotides, the CDR3 is TGTGCCACCAGCTGGACAGGGGGTCTAGCCAAAAACATTCAGTACTTC. Its translation: CATSWTGGLAKNIQYF.

The chain recombines TRBV28 with TRBJ2-7, with a weak D call TRBD2 (5 bases). Per the germline V gene, CDR1 is MDHEN and CDR2 is SYDVKM. CDR3 length equals 12 residues. Trimming took off 10 bases at V and 0 bases at J, with 10 bases between the two ends. The CDR3 DNA sequence: TGTGCCACCCGGGGAGACTCCTACGAGCAGTACTTC. This sequence encodes CATRGDSYEQYF.

This sequence joins TRBV25-1 and TRBJ1-6; D might be TRBD1 (6 bases). The CDR3 is made up of 14 amino acids. The germline V gene has CDR1 MGHDK and CDR2 SYGVNS. V lost 3 bases, J lost 7 bases, and 10 bases lay in between. The DNA of the CDR3 is TGTGCCAGCAGTGAGTACAGGGAAAATTCACCCCTCCACTTT. This encodes CASSEYRENSPLHF.